This TCR beta chain was observed in a study of blood T cell repertoires in COVID-19. Trimming took off 5 bases at V and 1 base at J, with 11 bases between the two ends. Germline V gives CDR1 SGHTA, CDR2 FQGNSA. The CDR3 has 15 residues. Here immunoSEQ multiplex PCR was the method, and the copy in TCRdb shows in-frame clones only, minus some. The sample records about 81,000 clones, 84% being singletons. Material: peripheral blood. The chain links TRBV7-2 to TRBJ2-2; no definite D call. The TCR was taken from a human donor in a cohort sampled during active COVID-19. CDR3 loop: CASSTHSGNTGELFF. DNA of the CDR3: TGTGCCAGCAGCACACACTCAGGGAACACCGGGGAGCTGTTTTTT.